Listed here are 26 T cell receptor beta chains from one sample, sequenced in a study of cytomegalovirus exposure and HLA in healthy donors. Both 60 Vbeta primers and 13 Jbeta primers went into the PCR. Sequenced by immunoSEQ multiplex PCR; TCRdb stores in-frame clones only, minus some. The sample yields around 210,000 clones, 85% seen once. Material: PBMCs. These receptors were obtained from a girl aged 2 to 9 in good health and CMV-seronegative.

V usage is TRBV6-5 and J usage is TRBJ2-1; a possible D gene is TRBD1 (6 bases). Germline V gene lookup returns CDR1 MNHEY and CDR2 SVGAGI. Trimming left V 6 bases short and J 0 bases short, with 12 bases between. The CDR3 extends over 15 amino acids. The DNA of the CDR3 is TGTGCCAGCAGCCCCAGGGGAGCCTCCTACAATGAGCAGTTCTTC. The encoded protein is CASSPRGASYNEQFF.

This rearrangement joins TRBV6-5 to TRBJ2-7; TRBD2 might be the D (5 bases). Trimming left V 2 bases short and J 4 bases short, with 12 bases between. CDR3 size: 14 residues. Germline values: CDR1 MNHEY, CDR2 SVGAGI. This chain's CDR3 is CASSYDGVGYEQYF. The CDR3 nucleotides are TGTGCCAGCAGTTACGACGGGGTTGGGTACGAGCAGTACTTC.

The rearrangement links TRBV5-1 to TRBJ2-7; perhaps TRBD2 as D (5 bases). Germline values: CDR1 SGHRS, CDR2 YFSETQ. CDR3 length: 14 amino acids. V was trimmed by 5 bases and J by 7 bases, leaving 19 bases between them. The CDR3 loop is CASRPLEGAGEQYF. In nucleotides, the CDR3 is TGCGCCAGCAGGCCCCTCGAGGGAGCTGGAGAGCAGTACTTC.

The CDR3 region is CASSPLQGAGNEQFF. CDR3 DNA: TGTGCCAGTAGCCCCCTCCAGGGGGCCGGCAATGAGCAGTTCTTC. The chain couples TRBV19 to TRBJ2-1; 8 nucleotides align to TRBD1. The CDR3 totals 15 residues. With 6 bases clipped from V and 6 bases from J, the junction kept 10 bases outside the gene matches. Germline CDR1 is LNHDA and CDR2 is SQIVND (reference sequence).

The chain links TRBV7-6 to TRBJ2-2; D gene uncertain. V shed 5 bases and J shed 0 bases, with 7 bases lying between them. Germline lookup yields CDR1 SGHVS and CDR2 FNYEAQ. The CDR3 sequence is 14 residues long. For the CDR3, the DNA is TGTGCCAGCAGCCAAAAGCCGAACACCGGGGAGCTGTTTTTT. This translates into CASSQKPNTGELFF.

The chain is built from TRBV19 and TRBJ1-2; a possible D gene is TRBD1 (6 bases). The CDR3 covers 13 residues. Trimming removed 8 bases from V and 3 bases from J, with 13 bases in between. The germline gives CDR1 LNHDA, CDR2 SQIVND (reference sequence). The CDR3 DNA sequence: TGTGCCAGTGGACAGCTTTCGTACTATGGCTACACCTTC. This sequence encodes CASGQLSYYGYTF.

This rearrangement joins TRBV2 to TRBJ1-4, with 9 bases that match TRBD1. There are 15 residues in the CDR3. With 6 bases clipped from V and 7 bases from J, the junction kept 9 bases outside the gene matches. Germline lookup yields CDR1 SNHLY and CDR2 FYNNEI. CDR3 sequence (DNA): TGTGCCAGCAGCCTGATCGGGACAGGGACTGAAAAACTGTTTTTT. It is translated as CASSLIGTGTEKLFF.

The chain carries TRBV19 and TRBJ1-2; no firm D call. The CDR3 has 10 amino acids. The V gene lost 6 bases and the J gene lost 6 bases, with 5 bases spanning the gap. Germline CDR1 and CDR2: LNHDA and SQIVND (reference sequence). Written as DNA, the CDR3 is TGTGCCAGTAGCCTTCATGGCTACACCTTC. Amino acids: CASSLHGYTF.

The chain is built from TRBV5-6 and TRBJ1-6, with 7 positions matching TRBD1. This CDR3 region has 15 residues. With V trimmed by 4 bases and J by 9 bases, 10 bases remained unmatched. CDR1 is SGHDT, CDR2 YYEEEE, per germline. The CDR3 DNA follows: TGTGCCAGCAGCCCCAGACAGGGCTGGACTTCACCCCTCCACTTT. It encodes CASSPRQGWTSPLHF. The entire variable domain, with the rest obtained from reference TRBV5-6 and TRBJ1-6, is as follows: DAGVTQSPTHLIKTRGQQVTLRCSPKSGHDTVSWYQQALGQGPQFIFQYYEEEERQRGNFPDRFSGHQFPNYSSELNVNALLLGDSALYLCASSPRQGWTSPLHFGNGTRLTVT.

The chain has TRBV5-1 and TRBJ2-5; 14 bases are a match to TRBD2. The germline V gene encodes CDR1 SGHRS and CDR2 YFSETQ. The CDR3 is 16 amino acids. After removal of 3 bases from V and 5 bases from J, the junction contained 6 bases not matched to a gene. As DNA, the CDR3 is TGCGCCAGCAGCTCCGGGACTAGCGGGGGAGTGGAGACCCAGTACTTC. This gives the protein CASSSGTSGGVETQYF.

The V and J genes are TRBV19 and TRBJ2-1; TRBD1 is a possible D gene (6 bases). Germline V gene data show CDR1 as LNHDA and CDR2 as SQIVND (reference sequence). The CDR3 loop spans 15 amino acids. The V and J ends lost 0 bases and 4 bases respectively, with 10 bases between them. DNA for the CDR3: TGTGCCAGTAGTATAGAGCAGGGGTGGTACAATGAGCAGTTCTTC. The encoded protein is CASSIEQGWYNEQFF.

V and J are TRBV27 and TRBJ1-2; 7 bases map to TRBD1. The ends lost 5 bases at V and 7 bases at J; junction bases unmatched: 4. The germline V gene encodes CDR1 MNHEY and CDR2 SMNVEV (reference sequence). This CDR3 has 12 amino acids. This chain's CDR3 is CASSEGAGGYTF. CDR3 DNA sequence: TGTGCCAGCAGTGAGGGGGCAGGTGGCTACACCTTC.

This clone was observed a single time. This chain links TRBV10-3 with TRBJ2-3; 13 bases align to TRBD2. Germline V gene lookup returns CDR1 ENHRY and CDR2 SYGVKD. V dropped 10 bases and J dropped 0; count of bases not matched to a gene: 10. The CDR3 length is 17 residues. CDR3 in DNA: TGTGCCACCACCGGGACTAGCGGGATTTCTAGCACAGATACGCAGTATTTT. Its protein is CATTGTSGISSTDTQYF.

This clone was seen a handful of times. V and J are TRBV7-2 and TRBJ2-6; D call uncertain. The CDR3 contains 14 residues. V gave up 2 bases and J gave up 3 bases, with 5 bases separating them. Per germline, CDR1 SGHTA and CDR2 FQGNSA. In nucleotides, the CDR3 is TGTGCCAGCAGCTTATCACTTGGGGCCAACGTCCTGACTTTC. It encodes CASSLSLGANVLTF.

The V gene is TRBV28, the J gene TRBJ2-7; TRBD2 agrees at 9 bases. The CDR3 consists of 14 residues. In germline, CDR1 is MDHEN, CDR2 SYDVKM. V shed 2 bases and J 3 bases; nucleotides not matched to a gene: 2. The CDR3 protein is CASSLSGGFYEQYF. The CDR3, as DNA: TGTGCCAGCAGTTTAAGCGGGGGGTTCTACGAGCAGTACTTC.

This chain links TRBV7-9 with TRBJ1-1; D remains ambiguous. V was shortened by 5 bases and J by 8 bases, with 3 bases between the two germline ends. This CDR3 contains 9 residues. Germline CDR1 and CDR2: SEHNR and FQNEAQ (reference sequence). The CDR3 region has the DNA TGTGCCAGCAGCCTCGAAGCTTTCTTT. This sequence encodes CASSLEAFF.

The chain uses TRBV6-5 and TRBJ1-2; 10 nucleotides line up with TRBD1. The germline V gene has CDR1 MNHEY and CDR2 SVGAGI. The junction had 10 bases not matched to a gene; V was cut back by 6 bases and J by 6 bases. The CDR3 totals 15 residues. CDR3 in amino acids: CASSSDRGHSDGYTF. The CDR3 nucleotides read TGTGCCAGCAGCTCCGACAGGGGGCATTCTGATGGCTACACCTTC.

This chain joins TRBV30 and TRBJ1-4; 9 nucleotides line up with TRBD1. Per germline, CDR1 GTSNPN and CDR2 SVGIG (reference sequence). J lost 7 bases, V lost 5 bases, and 8 bases had no gene match. The CDR3 sequence is 14 residues long. CDR3 coding DNA: TGTGCCTGGGGAGAACAGGGGGCGGCTGAAAAACTGTTTTTT. As protein: CAWGEQGAAEKLFF.

V gene TRBV7-8 combines with J gene TRBJ2-3; 12 bases map to TRBD2. CDR3 size: 17 residues. CDR1 and CDR2 from the germline V gene are SGHVS and FQNEAQ. J lost 4 bases, V lost 4 bases, and 9 bases had no gene match. Here the CDR3 reads CASSSNTLAGGPDTQYF. Here the CDR3 DNA reads TGTGCCAGCAGCTCCAATACTCTAGCGGGAGGGCCAGATACGCAGTATTTT. The entire variable domain, with the rest obtained from reference TRBV7-8 and TRBJ2-3, is as follows: GAGVSQSPRYKVAKRGQDVALRCDPISGHVSLFWYQQALGQGPEFLTYFQNEAQLDKSGLPSDRFFAERPEGSVSTLKIQRTQQEDSAVYLCASSSNTLAGGPDTQYFGPGTRLTVL.

This clone was counted a few times. The CDR3 bases are TGTGCCAGCATTACCGGACAGGGGCTAGCAGCTTTCTTT. Its translation is CASITGQGLAAFF. V and J are TRBV6-6 and TRBJ1-1, with 9 bases matching TRBD1. V was pared by 7 bases and J by 10 bases, with 10 bases of the junction left unmatched. The CDR3 spans 13 residues. Germline CDR1 is MNHNY and CDR2 is SVGAGI (reference sequence).

The chain uses TRBV6-1 and TRBJ1-5; 8 nucleotides agree with TRBD1. The ends lost 3 bases at V and 3 bases at J; junction bases unmatched: 13. Germline CDR1 is MNHNS and CDR2 is SASEGT. This CDR3 spans 18 amino acids. CDR3 sequence: CASSDLGPGTGFNQPQHF. CDR3 in DNA: TGTGCCAGCAGTGACCTAGGACCCGGGACAGGCTTCAATCAGCCCCAGCATTTT.

The chain recombines TRBV18 with TRBJ1-1; maybe TRBD1 (5 bases). The CDR3 loop spans 14 amino acids. Germline values: CDR1 KGHSH, CDR2 LQKENI. Trimming left V 3 bases short and J 5 bases short, with 13 bases between. In DNA form, the CDR3 reads TGTGCCAGCTCACCGGAAAGGGGAAAGACTGAAGCTTTCTTT. Translating gives CASSPERGKTEAFF.

The V call is TRBV2, the J call TRBJ2-3; unclear D gene. The V gene's germline CDR1 is SNHLY and CDR2 FYNNEI. V lost 1 base, J lost 8 bases, and 13 bases lay in between. The CDR3 consists of 14 residues. The CDR3 coding sequence is TGTGCCAGCAGTGAAGGAGCGCCCCCATTTACGCAGTATTTT. Amino acids: CASSEGAPPFTQYF.

The chain joins TRBV6-1 to TRBJ2-7; weak D call: TRBD2 (6 bases). Trimming took off 6 bases at V and 3 bases at J, with 18 bases between the two ends. CDR1 is MNHNS, CDR2 SASEGT, per germline. The length of the CDR3 is 15 residues. The CDR3 reads CASSDPREVIYEQYF. The CDR3 DNA reads TGTGCCAGCAGCGACCCCAGGGAGGTGATCTACGAGCAGTACTTC.

The V call is TRBV19, the J call TRBJ2-7; the D is unclear. V shed 7 bases and J shed 0 bases, with 10 bases lying between them. Germline-derived CDR1 and CDR2 are LNHDA and SQIVND (reference sequence). This CDR3 spans 13 amino acids. CDR3 DNA sequence: TGTGCCAGTAACGCGCCGAACTCCTACGAGCAGTACTTC. This translates into CASNAPNSYEQYF.

V gene TRBV7-9 combines with J gene TRBJ2-1; 9 bases agree with TRBD2. Trimming cost V 8 bases and J 0 bases; bases outside gene matches: 14. This CDR3 spans 18 amino acids. Germline V gene data show CDR1 as SEHNR and CDR2 as FQNEAQ (reference sequence). The CDR3: CASRSNMGGRASYNEQFF. As DNA, the CDR3 is TGTGCCAGCCGCTCTAATATGGGCGGGAGGGCCTCCTACAATGAGCAGTTCTTC.